The TCR beta chain described here comes from a study of cytotoxic CD8 clonotypes in ibrutinib-treated CLL. Study background: The study recorded mean values of about 260,000 productive templates and 94,082 productive rearrangements per sample.

Note on this clone: Its antigen is not known.

Broader study findings: Public clonotypes were seen rarely and were contracted or stable on treatment.

With 4 bases clipped from V and 3 bases from J, the junction kept 8 bases outside the gene matches. CDR3 length: 15 residues. CDR1 is MNHEY and CDR2 is SMNVEV in the germline V gene (reference sequence). Targeted sequencing depth ranged from 1 in 200,000 to 1 in 1 million T cells. This table comes from immunoSEQ multiplex PCR, and its TCRdb copy is limited to in-frame clones, with some not included. The top ten clones hold 16% of a sample with approximately 35,000 clones, about two thirds of them seen once. The chain uses TRBV27 and TRBJ2-7, with 8 bases that match TRBD1. The sequencing here drew on PBMCs, taken at disease progression, from a patient treated with ibrutinib. This receptor was obtained from a human donor with chronic lymphocytic leukemia. This CDR3 reads CASSYQGAFGYEQYF. DNA of the CDR3: TGTGCCAGCAGTTACCAGGGGGCGTTTGGCTACGAGCAGTACTTC.